This T cell receptor (beta chain) was observed in a study of regulatory T cells in long-lasting Graves disease. This clonotype was picked up many times. V lost 6 bases and J lost 1, with 14 bases in between. In germline, CDR1 is MNHNS, CDR2 SASEGT. This CDR3 contains 15 residues. Time point here: newly diagnosed GD, antithyroid drugs for less than 3 months. Extracted RNA from PBMCs served as the source of the TCR library. Libraries of TCR beta came from iRepertoire HTBI primers plus Arm-PCR of CDR3 regions. TCRdb reprocessed the multiplex PCR reads via MiXCR and lists one record per CDR3 protein. The data show about 440,000 distinct CDR3 sequences, with approximately 15% seen just once and 15% to 20% held by the top ten. This sample was also put to use in a study of T cells in Graves' hyperthyroidism and ophthalmopathy.

This sequence was found in a woman in her 30s with Graves disease. This sample comprised peripheral blood mononuclear cells (PBMCs), obtained at new diagnosis, from a patient treated with antithyroid drugs. The V and J genes are TRBV6-1 and TRBJ2-3, with a possible D match to TRBD1 (6 bases). The DNA of the CDR3 is TGTGCCAGCAGCGTTACAGGGAAGGGCACAGATACGCAGTATTTT. It is translated as CASSVTGKGTDTQYF.